The entry below gives a single T cell receptor beta chain sequence along with its context. The sample originates from a study of CD8 T cells in acute hepatitis C reinfection. The CDR3 is 15 residues long. TCRdb keeps only in-frame clones here, not all; method: immunoSEQ multiplex PCR. The table shows tens of thousands of clones, with 70% to 90% occurring only once. Time point reported: naive CD8 control sorted from an acute-time-point sample. The TCR was taken from a woman aged 18-30 years who spontaneously cleared hepatitis C infection. The chain joins TRBV21-1 to TRBJ2-7; TRBD2, the table's D call, lacks a check against the DNA. TRBV21-1 is classified as a pseudogene. Sequenced sample: naive CD8+ T cells from PBMCs. CDR3 protein: CASRGTYRQYYEQYF. The CDR3, as DNA: TGTGCCAGCAGAGGGACTTACCGACAATATTACGAGCAGTACTTC.